This is a list of T cell receptor beta chains from one sample in a study of blood T cell repertoires in COVID-19. Method: immunoSEQ multiplex PCR; TCRdb's copy keeps in-frame clones and lacks some. The data contain nearly 250,000 clones, about 82% of them singletons. Sequencing used PBMCs or T cells enriched from blood (not recorded which). All receptors come from a woman between 50 and 59 years old with acute COVID-19. Both conserved end residues are part of each CDR3. Each record gives: CDR3 length, V gene, clone size, J gene, D gene, CDR3 DNA, CDR3 protein. The D gene is left open where the match is weak. The size of a clone is reported for some rows only, either as once, few or many, or as a class for expanded clones.

>16|TRBV4-3|NA|TRBJ1-2|NA
TGCGCCAGCAGCCCAAATTACAGGGTTGTCGGGGATGGCTACACCTTC
CASSPNYRVVGDGYTF
>13|TRBV14|NA|TRBJ1-1|TRBD1
TGTGCCAGCAGCCAAGGACAGGGTAGTGAAGCTTTCTTT
CASSQGQGSEAFF
>16|TRBV2|NA|TRBJ1-6|TRBD1
TGTGCCAGCAGTATCCAAGACAGGGTGATTAATTCACCCCTCCACTTT
CASSIQDRVINSPLHF
>17|TRBV19|NA|TRBJ2-2|NA
TGTGCCAGTAGTATAGCCCTAAGCAGGGTGTTCCCCGGGGAGCTGTTTTTT
CASSIALSRVFPGELFF
>12|TRBV11-3|once|TRBJ2-7|NA
TGTGCCAGCAGTTCACAGGGTTACGAGCAGTACTTC
CASSSQGYEQYF
>14|TRBV5-1|many|TRBJ2-3|NA
TGCGCCAGCAGCTTGGGGCAGGGCGCAGATACGCAGTATTTT
CASSLGQGADTQYF
>15|TRBV7-9|NA|TRBJ1-4|TRBD1
TGTGCCGGCGGGACAGGGGGTGAGTTGGATGAAAAACTGTTTTTT
CAGGTGGELDEKLFF
>13|TRBV7-2|few|TRBJ2-7|TRBD1
TGTGCCAGCAGCTTAGTACAGGGGCACGAGCAGTACTTC
CASSLVQGHEQYF
>14|TRBV5-1|NA|TRBJ1-2|NA
TGCGCCAGCAGCTTGACAGACGCTAACTATGGCTACACCTTC
CASSLTDANYGYTF
>16|TRBV10-3|NA|TRBJ1-1|NA
TGTGCCATCAGTGAAGGAATGCAGGGTTCAATCACTGAAGCTTTCTTT
CAISEGMQGSITEAFF
>17|TRBV7-2|NA|TRBJ1-6|NA
TGTGCCAGCAGCTTAGCCCAGGGTGGATCCTATAATTCACCCCTCCACTTT
CASSLAQGGSYNSPLHF
>15|TRBV10-3|NA|TRBJ2-5|TRBD2
TGTGCCATCAGTGGCACTAGCGGGGGTGAAGGGACCCAGTACTTC
CAISGTSGGEGTQYF
>12|TRBV2|NA|TRBJ1-5|NA
TGTGCCAGCAAGGGGGATCATCAGCCCCAGCATTTT
CASKGDHQPQHF
>16|TRBV6-1|NA|TRBJ1-1|NA
TGTGCCAGCAGTGAAATGGCAGGGATACTTAACACTGAAGCTTTCTTT
CASSEMAGILNTEAFF
>13|TRBV2|NA|TRBJ1-2|TRBD1
TGTGCCAGCAGTGTTCGACAGGGCCAAGGCTACACCTTC
CASSVRQGQGYTF
>12|TRBV9|once|TRBJ1-2|NA
TGTGCCAGCAGCGTAGCTGGAGGTGGCTACACCTTC
CASSVAGGGYTF
>13|TRBV6-5|NA|TRBJ1-1|NA
TGTGCCAGCAGTTACGGGCGGGACACTGAAGCTTTCTTT
CASSYGRDTEAFF
>14|TRBV11-2|NA|TRBJ2-7|TRBD1
TGTGCCAGCAGCCTCCGGGACAGGGTAAACGAGCAGTACTTC
CASSLRDRVNEQYF
>12|TRBV5-4|NA|TRBJ1-1|NA
TGTGCCAGCAGCTTTAGTAATACTGAAGCTTTCTTT
CASSFSNTEAFF
>15|TRBV6-4|once|TRBJ2-1|TRBD2
TGTGCCAGCAGTGCTAGCGGGGGGCCCTCCAATGAGCAGTTCTTC
CASSASGGPSNEQFF
>15|TRBV6-5|once|TRBJ1-2|NA
TGTGCCAGCGCGGGGAGAAGTAATTTGGGCTTTGGCTACACCTTC
CASAGRSNLGFGYTF
>13|TRBV2|NA|TRBJ1-1|NA
TGTGCCAGCAGTGACCAGGGGAACACTGAAGCTTTCTTT
CASSDQGNTEAFF
>16|TRBV4-3|NA|TRBJ2-6|NA
TGCGCCAGCAGCCAAGTAGGCGGCTCTGGGGCCAACGTCCTGACTTTC
CASSQVGGSGANVLTF
>17|TRBV3-1/TRBV3-2|NA|TRBJ1-3|NA
TGTGCCAGCAGCCACAAGGACCAGGGATTCTCTGGAAACACCATATATTTT
CASSHKDQGFSGNTIYF
>14|TRBV19|NA|TRBJ1-1|TRBD1
TGTGCCAGTAGTCGCCCTAGGACAGGGGGTGAAGCTTTCTTT
CASSRPRTGGEAFF
>13|TRBV12-3/TRBV12-4|NA|TRBJ1-2|NA
TGTGCCAGCAGTAAGGGACGGGGGTATGGCTACACCTTC
CASSKGRGYGYTF
>12|TRBV2|NA|TRBJ1-6|NA
TGTGCCAGCAGTGAAACAGGGTCGCCCCTCCACTTT
CASSETGSPLHF